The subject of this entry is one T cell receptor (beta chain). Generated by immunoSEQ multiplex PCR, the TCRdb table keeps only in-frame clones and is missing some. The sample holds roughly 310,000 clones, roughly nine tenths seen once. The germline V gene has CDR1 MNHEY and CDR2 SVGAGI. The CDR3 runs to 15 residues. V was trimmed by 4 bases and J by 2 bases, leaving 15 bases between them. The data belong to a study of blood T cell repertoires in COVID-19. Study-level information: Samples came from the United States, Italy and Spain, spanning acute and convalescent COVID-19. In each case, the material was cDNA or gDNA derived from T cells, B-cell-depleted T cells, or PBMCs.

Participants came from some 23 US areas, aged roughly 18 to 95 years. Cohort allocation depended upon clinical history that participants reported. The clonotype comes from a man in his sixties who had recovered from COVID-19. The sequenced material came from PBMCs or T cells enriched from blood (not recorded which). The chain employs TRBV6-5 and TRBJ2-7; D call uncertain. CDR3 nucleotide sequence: TGTGCCAGCAGTTCCAGCCCCAGGCCAGCCTACGAGCAGTACTTC. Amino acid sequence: CASSSSPRPAYEQYF.